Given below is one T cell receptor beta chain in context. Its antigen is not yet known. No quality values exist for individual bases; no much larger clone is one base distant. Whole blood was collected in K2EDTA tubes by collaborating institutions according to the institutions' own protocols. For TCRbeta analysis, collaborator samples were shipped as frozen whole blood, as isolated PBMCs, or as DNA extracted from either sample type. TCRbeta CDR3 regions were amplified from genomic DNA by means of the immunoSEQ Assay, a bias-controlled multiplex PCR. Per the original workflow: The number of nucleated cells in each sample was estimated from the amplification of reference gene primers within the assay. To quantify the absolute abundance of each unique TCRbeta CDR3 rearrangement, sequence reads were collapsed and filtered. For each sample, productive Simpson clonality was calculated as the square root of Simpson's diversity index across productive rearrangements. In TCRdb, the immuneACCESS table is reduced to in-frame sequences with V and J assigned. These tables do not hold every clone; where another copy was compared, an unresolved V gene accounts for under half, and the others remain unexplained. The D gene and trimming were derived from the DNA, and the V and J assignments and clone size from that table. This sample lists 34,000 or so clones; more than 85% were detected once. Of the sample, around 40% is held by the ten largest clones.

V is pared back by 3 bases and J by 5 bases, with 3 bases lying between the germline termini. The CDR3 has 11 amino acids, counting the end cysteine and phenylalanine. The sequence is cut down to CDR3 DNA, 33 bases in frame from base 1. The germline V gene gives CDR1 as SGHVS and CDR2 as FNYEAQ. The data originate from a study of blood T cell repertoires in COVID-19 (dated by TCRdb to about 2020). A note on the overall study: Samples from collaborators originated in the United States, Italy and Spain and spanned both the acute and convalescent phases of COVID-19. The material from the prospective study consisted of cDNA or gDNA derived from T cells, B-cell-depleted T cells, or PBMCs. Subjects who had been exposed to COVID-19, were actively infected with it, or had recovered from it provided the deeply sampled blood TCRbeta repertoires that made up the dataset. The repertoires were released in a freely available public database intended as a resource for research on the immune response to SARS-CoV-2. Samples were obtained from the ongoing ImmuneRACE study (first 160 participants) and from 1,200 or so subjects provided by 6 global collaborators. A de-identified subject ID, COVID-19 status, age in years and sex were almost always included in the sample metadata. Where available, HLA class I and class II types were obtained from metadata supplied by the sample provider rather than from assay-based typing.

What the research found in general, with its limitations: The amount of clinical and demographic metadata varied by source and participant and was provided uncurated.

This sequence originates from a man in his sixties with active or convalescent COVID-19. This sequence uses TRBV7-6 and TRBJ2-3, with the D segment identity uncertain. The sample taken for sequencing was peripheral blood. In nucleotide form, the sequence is TGTGCCAGCAGCTTTAGAGATACGCAGTATTTT. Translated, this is CASSFRDTQYF.